What follows are 17 T cell receptor beta chains derived from one specimen sequenced in a study of T cells in Graves' hyperthyroidism and ophthalmopathy (dated by TCRdb to about 2019). The library was prepared using multiplex PCR. The instrument was an Illumina HiSeq 2000. TCR beta CDR3 regions were amplified from RNA transcripts. A first-round RT-PCR of the TCR CDR3 used the HTBI primer set with the Qiagen OneStep RT-PCR kit. Starting from the raw public reads, TCRdb applied fastp trimming at Q25, assembled clones with MiXCR and retained in-frame beta chains. One record per CDR3 amino acid sequence lists the most common genes and DNA. The sample table shows hundreds of thousands of distinct CDR3 sequences, and around 14% are seen once. About 22% of the sample lies in the top ten. The sample consisted of blood. The receptors here all came from a young woman with Graves' hyperthyroidism.

The table lists this clonotype with a few counts. The genes are TRBV28 and TRBJ1-1, with unresolved D. This CDR3 is 11 amino acids long. V was shortened by 8 bases and J by 7 bases, with 11 bases between the two germline ends. Germline assignment: CDR1 MDHEN and CDR2 SYDVKM. The CDR3 loop is CASALGREAFF. CDR3 bases: TGTGCCAGCGCTCTCGGCCGTGAAGCTTTCTTT. The variable domain in full, with the rest retrieved from reference TRBV28 and TRBJ1-1, is DVKVTQSSRYLVKRTGEKVFLECVQDMDHENMFWYRQDPGLGLRLIYFSYDVKMKEKGDIPEGYSVSREKKERFSLILESASTNQTSMYLCASALGREAFFGQGTRLTVV.

This clonotype has a count of ten or more. As DNA, the CDR3 is TGTGCCAGCAGAGCACCCATCGGGAGGTACGAGCAGTACTTC. This codes for CASRAPIGRYEQYF. This chain joins TRBV27 and TRBJ2-7, with TRBD2 matching 7 bases. Unmatched junction bases numbered 9, after V lost 6 bases and J lost 4 bases. The CDR3 is made up of 14 amino acids. Germline loops: CDR1 MNHEY, CDR2 SMNVEV (reference sequence).

This sequence joins TRBV7-6 and TRBJ2-2, with 8 bases aligning to TRBD2. The CDR3 runs to 16 residues. CDR1 is SGHVS and CDR2 is FNYEAQ in the germline V gene. J was trimmed by 3 bases and V by 4 bases; bases with no gene match: 7. The CDR3 loop is CASSSPGLDHTGELFF. The CDR3 DNA sequence: TGTGCCAGCAGCTCCCCGGGACTAGATCACACCGGGGAGCTGTTTTTT. Together with reference TRBV7-6 and TRBJ2-2, the CDR3 gives the full variable domain: GAGVSQSPRYKVTKRGQDVALRCDPISGHVSLYWYRQALGQGPEFLTYFNYEAQQDKSGLPNDRFSAERPEGSISTLTIQRTEQRDSAMYRCASSSPGLDHTGELFFGEGSRLTVL.

CDR3 in amino acids: CASSRGLVNTGELFF. The CDR3 DNA reads as TGCGCCAGCAGCCGAGGACTAGTTAACACCGGGGAGCTGTTTTTT. The chain couples TRBV4-1 to TRBJ2-2; 7 bases are a match to TRBD2. This CDR3 is built from 15 residues. In germline, CDR1 is MGHRA, CDR2 YSYEKL. The V segment lost 4 bases and the J segment 2 bases; nucleotides outside the gene matches: 4.

Here the CDR3 reads CASSLMAGGSYEQYF. The CDR3 nucleotides read TGTGCCAGCAGCTTAATGGCGGGAGGATCCTACGAGCAGTACTTC. V is TRBV7-9 and J is TRBJ2-7; 8 bases are shared with TRBD2. The V segment lost 2 bases and the J segment 1 base; nucleotides outside the gene matches: 4. The CDR3 runs to 15 residues. The V gene's germline CDR1 is SEHNR and CDR2 FQNEAQ (reference sequence). Filled out from reference TRBV7-9 and TRBJ2-7, the complete variable domain reads DTGVSQNPRHKITKRGQNVTFRCDPISEHNRLYWYRQTLGQGPEFLTYFQNEAQLEKSRLLSDRFSAERPKGSFSTLEIQRTEQGDSAMYLCASSLMAGGSYEQYFGPGTRLTVT.

V is TRBV6-2 or TRBV6-3 and J is TRBJ1-2; unclear D gene. Deletions cut 5 bases from V and 3 bases from J, with 16 bases between. This CDR3 contains 15 residues. Germline values: CDR1 MNHEY, CDR2 SVGEGT. CDR3 region: CASSKMEAGYYGYTF. Written as DNA, the CDR3 is TGTGCCAGCAGTAAGATGGAGGCAGGTTACTATGGCTACACCTTC.

Details on this clonotype: One base away lies a much larger clone, so this may be a sequencing read error. This chain connects TRBV29-1 to TRBJ2-1; 10 bases fit TRBD1. The V gene's germline CDR1 is SQVTM and CDR2 ANQGSEA. The CDR3 spans 13 residues. The CDR3 here is CSVLRQGAGEQCF. The CDR3 nucleotides read TGCAGCGTTCTGAGACAGGGGGCGGGTGAGCAGTGCTTC.

This clonotype appeared a few times. The chain carries TRBV7-2 and TRBJ2-7; D uncertain. V was trimmed by 5 bases and J by 7 bases, leaving 18 bases between them. The germline gives CDR1 SGHTA, CDR2 FQGNSA. The CDR3 covers 14 residues. The DNA for the CDR3 is TGTGCCAGCAGCCCCCCCCCGGTAGGACGGGAGCAGTACTTC. Translation: CASSPPPVGREQYF. Full variable domain (outside the CDR3, taken from reference TRBV7-2 and TRBJ2-7): GAGVSQSPSNKVTEKGKDVELRCDPISGHTALYWYRQSLGQGLEFLIYFQGNSAPDKSGLPSDRFSAERTGGSVSTLTIQRTQQEDSAVYLCASSPPPVGREQYFGPGTRLTVT.

This clonotype has ten or more counts. V gene TRBV7-2 combines with J gene TRBJ1-4; no definite D call. V was trimmed by 1 base and J by 10 bases, leaving 16 bases between them. Looked up from germline, CDR1 is SGHTA and CDR2 is FQGNSA. The CDR3 runs 15 residues. The chain's CDR3 is CASSLGGGLGGKLFF. The CDR3 region has the DNA TGTGCCAGCAGCTTAGGGGGAGGGCTGGGAGGAAAACTGTTTTTT.

At least ten counts were recorded for this clonotype. The chain carries TRBV20-1 and TRBJ1-1, with D hard to call. The CDR3 sequence is 14 residues long. Trimming removed 1 base from V and 0 bases from J, with 9 bases in between. Germline V lookup: CDR1 DFQATT, CDR2 SNEGSKA (reference sequence). DNA of the CDR3: TGCAGTGCTAGAGGGAACAGATTGAACACTGAAGCTTTCTTT. Its translation is CSARGNRLNTEAFF.

The chain joins TRBV5-6 to TRBJ2-3, with no clear D. V lost 4 bases and J 4 bases, leaving 10 bases between the germline ends. CDR1 is SGHDT and CDR2 is YYEEEE in the germline V gene. The CDR3 length is 13 residues. The CDR3 here is CASSTPVADTQYF. For the CDR3, the DNA is TGTGCCAGCAGCACCCCGGTCGCAGATACGCAGTATTTT.

This clonotype was observed at least ten times. The chain couples TRBV7-2 to TRBJ2-7; 8 nucleotides align to TRBD2. The V segment lost 0 bases and the J segment 6 bases; nucleotides outside the gene matches: 13. Germline CDR1 reads SGHTA; CDR2 reads FQGNSA. The CDR3 extends over 17 amino acids. The CDR3 here is CASSLAGTSGSRREQYF. CDR3 DNA sequence: TGTGCCAGCAGCTTAGCAGGGACGAGCGGGAGTCGCCGCGAGCAGTACTTC.

Ten or more counts support this clonotype. J is TRBJ2-5 and V is TRBV6-1; no reliable D call. Germline V lookup: CDR1 MNHNS, CDR2 SASEGT. The V end was cut by 6 bases, the J end by 5 bases, with 10 bases between. This CDR3 has 12 amino acids. The CDR3 sequence is CASSPVWETQYF. The CDR3, as DNA: TGTGCCAGCAGCCCCGTATGGGAGACCCAGTACTTC.

The table lists this clonotype with many counts. J is TRBJ2-1 and V is TRBV27; 8 bases match TRBD1. Germline CDR1 and CDR2: MNHEY and SMNVEV (reference sequence). Trimming cost V 2 bases and J 4 bases; bases outside gene matches: 1. The CDR3 loop spans 14 amino acids. The CDR3 DNA reads TGTGCCAGCAGTTTAGGACAGGGTTACAATGAGCAGTTCTTC. Translating it yields CASSLGQGYNEQFF.

This clonotype was detected ten times or more. The chain has TRBV7-2 and TRBJ2-7, with D tentatively TRBD1 or TRBD2 (5 bases each). Deletions cut 4 bases from V and 2 bases from J, with 15 bases between. CDR1 is SGHTA, CDR2 FQGNSA, per germline. CDR3 length: 15 residues. In DNA, the CDR3 is TGTGCCAGCAGCTCCCGGGACGTATTGGCCTACGAGCAGTACTTC. Protein: CASSSRDVLAYEQYF.

As concerns this clonotype: Possible read error: a much larger clone is one base away. The chain couples TRBV5-1 to TRBJ2-1; D unresolved. The CDR3 sequence is 14 residues long. The germline V gene encodes CDR1 SGHRS and CDR2 YFSETQ. In DNA form, the CDR3 reads TGCGCCAGCAGCCTTCGGGCCCTCTACAATGAGCAGCTCTTC. This encodes CASSLRALYNEQLF.

This clonotype was detected ten times or more. As DNA, the CDR3 is TGTGCCAGCAGCTTAGGCCCGCAGGCTGAGCAGTTCTTC. It is translated as CASSLGPQAEQFF. The chain links TRBV11-2 to TRBJ2-1; D gene unclear. From germline, CDR1 is SGHAT and CDR2 FQNNGV. CDR3 length equals 13 residues. Deletions cut 1 base from V and 9 bases from J, with 10 bases between.